The rows below give T cell receptor beta chains drawn from one sample of a study of blood T cell repertoires in COVID-19. This table comes from immunoSEQ multiplex PCR, and its TCRdb copy is limited to in-frame clones, with some not included. The sample consists of around 200,000 clones, 70% to 80% of them appearing once. Sequencing was performed on peripheral blood. These receptors were collected from a woman aged 40 to 50 with COVID-19, enrolled during active disease. Each CDR3 is given with its conserved first and last residue. D genes are given only for firm matches. Expanded clones are given a class, and other clones once, few, many or no size at all.

CDR3 DNA: TGTGCCAGTAGTATAAATGACAGACCCCCCACTGAAGCTTTCTTT
CDR3 protein: CASSINDRPPTEAFF
clone size: NA
V gene: TRBV19
D gene: NA
J gene: TRBJ1-1

CDR3 DNA: TGTGCCAGCCCTAACCGGGGTAACACTGAAGCTTTCTTT
CDR3 protein: CASPNRGNTEAFF
clone size: NA
V gene: TRBV19
D gene: NA
J gene: TRBJ1-1

CDR3 DNA: TGTGCCAGCAGTTTACTCCCCGGACTAGCGGGAGCCCCCGGGGCGGATGAGCAGTTCTTC
CDR3 protein: CASSLLPGLAGAPGADEQFF
clone size: NA
V gene: TRBV27
D gene: TRBD2
J gene: TRBJ2-1

CDR3 DNA: TGTGCCAGCTCACCCAACGGGGAGGGGTCCTACGAGCAGTACTTC
CDR3 protein: CASSPNGEGSYEQYF
clone size: NA
V gene: TRBV18
D gene: TRBD2
J gene: TRBJ2-7

CDR3 DNA: TGTGCCAGCTCCTCCCCTTCCCGGGGGACGGGCTATGGCTACACCTTC
CDR3 protein: CASSSPSRGTGYGYTF
clone size: NA
V gene: TRBV18
D gene: NA
J gene: TRBJ1-2

CDR3 DNA: TGCGCCAGCAGCTTGGCTGGGGGGAACCAAGAGACCCAGTACTTC
CDR3 protein: CASSLAGGNQETQYF
clone size: NA
V gene: TRBV5-1
D gene: NA
J gene: TRBJ2-5

CDR3 DNA: TGTGCCAGCGCGAAGGGGGACACCATATATTTT
CDR3 protein: CASAKGDTIYF
clone size: NA
V gene: TRBV18
D gene: NA
J gene: TRBJ1-3

CDR3 DNA: TGTGCCTGGAGTGTTAAGGGGGCGGCCTACGAGCAGTACTTC
CDR3 protein: CAWSVKGAAYEQYF
clone size: NA
V gene: TRBV30
D gene: TRBD1
J gene: TRBJ2-7

CDR3 DNA: TGTGCCAGCAGCCCCTATCGGGAGAACACAGATACGCAGTATTTT
CDR3 protein: CASSPYRENTDTQYF
clone size: NA
V gene: TRBV3-1/TRBV3-2
D gene: NA
J gene: TRBJ2-3

CDR3 DNA: TGTGCCAGCAGCTTGAGGCGGGGGGGCCGGACAGATACGCAGTATTTT
CDR3 protein: CASSLRRGGRTDTQYF
clone size: NA
V gene: TRBV5-4
D gene: TRBD2
J gene: TRBJ2-3

CDR3 DNA: TGTGCCAGCAGTCCCCGGGGGCGGGAGGTAGCAAACACCATATATTTT
CDR3 protein: CASSPRGREVANTIYF
clone size: once
V gene: TRBV27
D gene: NA
J gene: TRBJ1-3

CDR3 DNA: TGCGCCAGCAGCCTGGAGGGGAATAGCAATCAGCCCCAGCATTTT
CDR3 protein: CASSLEGNSNQPQHF
clone size: NA
V gene: TRBV5-1
D gene: NA
J gene: TRBJ1-5

CDR3 DNA: TGTGCCAGTAGTATAGAAGCTAGCGGGGATACGCAGTATTTT
CDR3 protein: CASSIEASGDTQYF
clone size: few
V gene: TRBV19
D gene: TRBD2
J gene: TRBJ2-3

CDR3 DNA: TGTGCCAGCAGCTTAGGACTAGCGGGAGTGGATACGCAGTATTTT
CDR3 protein: CASSLGLAGVDTQYF
clone size: NA
V gene: TRBV6-2/TRBV6-3
D gene: TRBD2
J gene: TRBJ2-3

CDR3 DNA: TGTGCCAGCAGCGTCCCTCTAGCGGGAGGGCTCGATGAGCAGTTCTTC
CDR3 protein: CASSVPLAGGLDEQFF
clone size: NA
V gene: TRBV9
D gene: TRBD2
J gene: TRBJ2-1

CDR3 DNA: TGTGCCAGTCAGATTTCAGGGACAGACACTGAAGCTTTCTTT
CDR3 protein: CASQISGTDTEAFF
clone size: once
V gene: TRBV19
D gene: TRBD1
J gene: TRBJ1-1

CDR3 DNA: TGTGCCAGCAGCCCGGACAGGGCCCACGAGCAGTACTTC
CDR3 protein: CASSPDRAHEQYF
clone size: NA
V gene: TRBV27
D gene: TRBD1
J gene: TRBJ2-7

CDR3 DNA: TGTGCCAGCAGCTTGGCCTCAGGCCTCTTTGAAAAACTGTTTTTT
CDR3 protein: CASSLASGLFEKLFF
clone size: NA
V gene: TRBV5-5
D gene: NA
J gene: TRBJ1-4

CDR3 DNA: TGCAGTGCTAGTAGAGGGGGAAGGGACACTGAAGCTTTCTTT
CDR3 protein: CSASRGGRDTEAFF
clone size: NA
V gene: TRBV20-1
D gene: NA
J gene: TRBJ1-1

CDR3 DNA: TGTGCCACCGAGCGGGACCTCACAGATACGCAGTATTTT
CDR3 protein: CATERDLTDTQYF
clone size: NA
V gene: TRBV6-5
D gene: TRBD2
J gene: TRBJ2-3

CDR3 DNA: TGTGCCAGCAGCTTATCCCCTAGAGTCACAGATACGCAGTATTTT
CDR3 protein: CASSLSPRVTDTQYF
clone size: NA
V gene: TRBV7-9
D gene: NA
J gene: TRBJ2-3

CDR3 DNA: TGTGCCAGCAGTGAGCTAACCACAGGGACAGGAGGCTACGAGCAGTACTTC
CDR3 protein: CASSELTTGTGGYEQYF
clone size: NA
V gene: TRBV6-2/TRBV6-3
D gene: TRBD1
J gene: TRBJ2-7

CDR3 DNA: TGCGCCAGCAGCTTGGATGGCCCAAGCTCCTACAATGAGCAGTTCTTC
CDR3 protein: CASSLDGPSSYNEQFF
clone size: NA
V gene: TRBV5-1
D gene: NA
J gene: TRBJ2-1

CDR3 DNA: TGTGCCAGCAGGCGTTCGACTAACTATGGCTACACCTTC
CDR3 protein: CASRRSTNYGYTF
clone size: once
V gene: TRBV6-5
D gene: NA
J gene: TRBJ1-2

CDR3 DNA: TGTGCCAGCAGCCAGCCAGTGGGACAGGGGGCGGTCGAGCAGTACTTC
CDR3 protein: CASSQPVGQGAVEQYF
clone size: once
V gene: TRBV5-4
D gene: TRBD1
J gene: TRBJ2-7

CDR3 DNA: TGTGCCAGCAGACCCCGGGTCTTCCATCAGCCCCAGCATTTT
CDR3 protein: CASRPRVFHQPQHF
clone size: NA
V gene: TRBV6-4
D gene: NA
J gene: TRBJ1-5

CDR3 DNA: TGTGCCAGCAGGGTCGGGGTCTCTGGAAACACCATATATTTT
CDR3 protein: CASRVGVSGNTIYF
clone size: few
V gene: TRBV7-9
D gene: NA
J gene: TRBJ1-3

CDR3 DNA: TGTGCCAGCAGCCGGGGCTTAGCGGGGGGTACTAGCACAGATACGCAGTATTTT
CDR3 protein: CASSRGLAGGTSTDTQYF
clone size: once
V gene: TRBV5-4
D gene: TRBD2
J gene: TRBJ2-3

CDR3 DNA: TGTGCCAGCAGCATGACAGGGGTGGATTCACCCCTCCACTTT
CDR3 protein: CASSMTGVDSPLHF
clone size: NA
V gene: TRBV7-3
D gene: TRBD1
J gene: TRBJ1-6

CDR3 DNA: TGTGCCAGCAGTAACGGGACACCCCAACGTGGCTACACCTTC
CDR3 protein: CASSNGTPQRGYTF
clone size: NA
V gene: TRBV27
D gene: NA
J gene: TRBJ1-2

CDR3 DNA: TGTGCCAGCAGCTTAGCACACCTGAACACTGAAGCTTTCTTT
CDR3 protein: CASSLAHLNTEAFF
clone size: NA
V gene: TRBV7-2
D gene: NA
J gene: TRBJ1-1

CDR3 DNA: TGTGCCAGCAGCCAACAGTTTAGCGGTGAGTGGAACAATGAGCAGTTCTTC
CDR3 protein: CASSQQFSGEWNNEQFF
clone size: NA
V gene: TRBV3-1/TRBV3-2
D gene: NA
J gene: TRBJ2-1

CDR3 DNA: TGTGCCAGCAGCCCCGGGAGGACTAGCGGGGTAGACAATGAGCAGTTCTTC
CDR3 protein: CASSPGRTSGVDNEQFF
clone size: NA
V gene: TRBV11-2
D gene: TRBD2
J gene: TRBJ2-1

CDR3 DNA: TGTGCCAGCTCTCTAGACCACCCCTCCACAGATACGCAGTATTTT
CDR3 protein: CASSLDHPSTDTQYF
clone size: NA
V gene: TRBV18
D gene: NA
J gene: TRBJ2-3

CDR3 DNA: TGTGCCACCAGCAGAGTACAGTCCTATAATTCACCCCTCCACTTT
CDR3 protein: CATSRVQSYNSPLHF
clone size: once
V gene: TRBV15
D gene: NA
J gene: TRBJ1-6

CDR3 DNA: TGCGCCAGCAGCTTGGGTGGGAGGGGCGACGGCACAGATACGCAGTATTTT
CDR3 protein: CASSLGGRGDGTDTQYF
clone size: NA
V gene: TRBV5-1
D gene: TRBD2
J gene: TRBJ2-3

CDR3 DNA: TGTGCCAGCTCACCACGAGTCGGGGAGCTGTTTTTT
CDR3 protein: CASSPRVGELFF
clone size: NA
V gene: TRBV18
D gene: NA
J gene: TRBJ2-2

CDR3 DNA: TGTGCCAGCAGCCCACTAGCGGGGGGGCTCACAGATACGCAGTATTTT
CDR3 protein: CASSPLAGGLTDTQYF
clone size: NA
V gene: TRBV3-1/TRBV3-2
D gene: TRBD2
J gene: TRBJ2-3

CDR3 DNA: TGTGCCTGGAGTAGACAGGGCAATCAGCCCCAGCATTTT
CDR3 protein: CAWSRQGNQPQHF
clone size: NA
V gene: TRBV30
D gene: NA
J gene: TRBJ1-5

CDR3 DNA: TGTGCCAGCAGTTCCCCAGGGCGGAACAATGAGCAGTTCTTC
CDR3 protein: CASSSPGRNNEQFF
clone size: NA
V gene: TRBV6-5
D gene: NA
J gene: TRBJ2-1

CDR3 DNA: TGTGCCATCAGTGGGGCCGACAGGACGAACAATGAAAAACTGTTTTTT
CDR3 protein: CAISGADRTNNEKLFF
clone size: NA
V gene: TRBV10-3
D gene: NA
J gene: TRBJ1-4

CDR3 DNA: TGTGCCAGCAGTGGCGCTAGCGGGGGAGCGTTAACGCAGTATTTT
CDR3 protein: CASSGASGGALTQYF
clone size: few
V gene: TRBV2
D gene: TRBD2
J gene: TRBJ2-3

CDR3 DNA: TGTGCCAGCAGCCCCGAGACTAGCGGGGGGCCTACAGATACGCAGTATTTT
CDR3 protein: CASSPETSGGPTDTQYF
clone size: NA
V gene: TRBV7-2
D gene: TRBD2
J gene: TRBJ2-3

CDR3 DNA: TGTGCCAGCAGTTACAGGCAGGGGCATCCCAATTCACCCCTCCACTTT
CDR3 protein: CASSYRQGHPNSPLHF
clone size: NA
V gene: TRBV6-6
D gene: NA
J gene: TRBJ1-6

CDR3 DNA: TGTGCCAGCAGGGGACTAGCGGGGTCCACAGATACGCAGTATTTT
CDR3 protein: CASRGLAGSTDTQYF
clone size: NA
V gene: TRBV6-5
D gene: TRBD2
J gene: TRBJ2-3

CDR3 DNA: TGCGCCAGCAGCCAAGATAAGGCTAGCGGGGCCTACGAGCAGTACTTC
CDR3 protein: CASSQDKASGAYEQYF
clone size: NA
V gene: TRBV4-1
D gene: TRBD2
J gene: TRBJ2-7

CDR3 DNA: TGTGCCAGCAGTGCAGGTGACTATGGCTACACCTTC
CDR3 protein: CASSAGDYGYTF
clone size: NA
V gene: TRBV6-4
D gene: NA
J gene: TRBJ1-2

CDR3 DNA: TGTGCCAGCAGTTTAACTTATGGCTACACCTTC
CDR3 protein: CASSLTYGYTF
clone size: NA
V gene: TRBV6-6
D gene: NA
J gene: TRBJ1-2

CDR3 DNA: TGTGCCAGCAGTGACGCTAGCGGGCCCGGGGAGCTGTTTTTT
CDR3 protein: CASSDASGPGELFF
clone size: NA
V gene: TRBV6-1
D gene: TRBD2
J gene: TRBJ2-2

CDR3 DNA: TGCGCCAGCAGCTTGGCGGCAGATACGCAGTATTTT
CDR3 protein: CASSLAADTQYF
clone size: NA
V gene: TRBV5-1
D gene: NA
J gene: TRBJ2-3

CDR3 DNA: TGTGCCAGCAGCTTAGTTGGGCAGGGGGCCCACGAGCAGTACTTC
CDR3 protein: CASSLVGQGAHEQYF
clone size: NA
V gene: TRBV7-9
D gene: TRBD1
J gene: TRBJ2-7

CDR3 DNA: TGCGCCAGCAGCCATGACGGGGGGGCTTACAATGAGCAGTTCTTC
CDR3 protein: CASSHDGGAYNEQFF
clone size: NA
V gene: TRBV4-3
D gene: TRBD2
J gene: TRBJ2-1

CDR3 DNA: TGTGCCAGCAGCGTAGAGGCAGGGTCCTACAATGAGCAGTTCTTC
CDR3 protein: CASSVEAGSYNEQFF
clone size: NA
V gene: TRBV9
D gene: NA
J gene: TRBJ2-1

CDR3 DNA: TGTGCCAGCAGCTTAGCCTACGGGACAGGGGCTGATCAGCCCCAGCATTTT
CDR3 protein: CASSLAYGTGADQPQHF
clone size: NA
V gene: TRBV7-9
D gene: TRBD1
J gene: TRBJ1-5

CDR3 DNA: TGCGCCAGCAGCTGGGCTAGCGGGGGGCCTCCGAACACCGGGGAGCTGTTTTTT
CDR3 protein: CASSWASGGPPNTGELFF
clone size: NA
V gene: TRBV5-1
D gene: TRBD2
J gene: TRBJ2-2

CDR3 DNA: TGTGCCAGCAGTTACCTTGGCGGGGGGCAGGAGACCCAGTACTTC
CDR3 protein: CASSYLGGGQETQYF
clone size: NA
V gene: TRBV6-5
D gene: TRBD2
J gene: TRBJ2-5

CDR3 DNA: TGTGCCAGCCAAAGGGACAGTCGAGGCGATACGCAGTATTTT
CDR3 protein: CASQRDSRGDTQYF
clone size: NA
V gene: TRBV6-6
D gene: TRBD1
J gene: TRBJ2-3